This T cell receptor beta chain was captured by sequencing in a study of T cells in Graves' hyperthyroidism and ophthalmopathy. The study's findings and limits: The model identified upcoming ophthalmopathy a median approximately six months ahead of onset.

This CDR3 contains 16 residues. CDR1 and CDR2 from the germline V gene are DFQATT and SNEGSKA (reference sequence). V lost 0 bases, J lost 5 bases, and 9 bases stayed unmatched. Amplified regions were TCR beta CDR3 sequences from RNA transcripts. When the TCR CDR3 underwent first-round RT-PCR, the HTBI primer set was used. TCRdb re-derived calls from the multiplex PCR reads in MiXCR, one entry per CDR3 protein. Among about 300,000 distinct CDR3 sequences listed, around a fifth were seen once. The table lists this clonotype with many counts. Its antigen is as yet unknown. V and J are TRBV20-1 and TRBJ2-5, with 10 bases lining up with TRBD2. Sequencing was performed on blood. The receptor was derived from a man aged 50 to 59 with Graves' ophthalmopathy. CDR3: CSARDPGLAGVETQYF. In DNA, the CDR3 is TGCAGTGCTAGAGATCCTGGGCTAGCGGGAGTCGAGACCCAGTACTTC.